This entry lists 22 T cell receptor beta chains sequenced from one sample in a study of beta chain features in type 1 diabetes. The sequenced template was cDNA made from the entire isolated RNA. Generated by immunoSEQ multiplex PCR, the TCRdb table keeps only in-frame clones and is missing some. The table records over 150,000 clones, approximately 13% of them present only once. The sequenced sample consisted of central memory CD4+ T cells from blood. Source of these receptors: a woman younger than 30 in good health.

This clone was counted at least ten times. V gene TRBV14 combines with J gene TRBJ2-1, with 7 bases matching TRBD1. The germline V gene encodes CDR1 SGHDN and CDR2 FVKESK. The CDR3 runs to 13 residues. Trimming cost V 6 bases and J 8 bases; bases outside gene matches: 7. CDR3 sequence: CASRQGIWDEQFF. The DNA for the CDR3 is TGTGCCAGCAGACAGGGGATTTGGGATGAGCAGTTCTTC.

This clone appeared a few times. V is TRBV28 and J is TRBJ2-3; TRBD2 might be the D (5 bases). Trimming stripped 2 bases from V and 7 bases from J, with 13 bases between. Germline-derived CDR1 and CDR2 are MDHEN and SYDVKM. The CDR3 contains 14 residues. The CDR3 spells CASSLRVPGNTQYF. CDR3 DNA sequence: TGTGCCAGCAGTTTAAGGGTTCCCGGGAATACGCAGTATTTT.

This clone turned up a few times. The chain employs TRBV7-3 and TRBJ2-3; 8 bases map to TRBD2. The CDR3 contains 16 residues. V lost 3 bases, J lost 4 bases, and 9 bases stayed unmatched. Looked up from germline, CDR1 is SGHTA and CDR2 is FQGTGA. The CDR3 region is CASSFYSGIRPDTQYF. The CDR3 coding sequence is TGTGCCAGCAGCTTCTATAGCGGGATTCGTCCAGATACGCAGTATTTT.

The CDR3 spells CAWSERGTGELFF. The CDR3 nucleotides read TGTGCCTGGAGCGAAAGAGGGACCGGGGAGCTGTTTTTT. The chain recombines TRBV30 with TRBJ2-2, with D perhaps matching TRBD2 (5 bases). The CDR3 is 13 residues long. The germline V and J ends were trimmed by 3 bases and 5 bases, with 10 bases remaining between them. From germline, CDR1 is GTSNPN and CDR2 SVGIG (reference sequence).

The table lists this clone with a few counts. The rearrangement joins TRBV5-4 to TRBJ2-1; possible D gene TRBD2, 6 bases. Trimming shortened V by 1 base and J by 9 bases, and 20 bases separated the two germline ends. The CDR3 has 16 amino acids. Germline V lookup: CDR1 SGHNT, CDR2 YYREEE (reference sequence). The DNA of the CDR3 is TGTGCCAGCAGCTTGTATTCTCCCGGGAGAGTCGGTGAGCAGTTCTTC. Protein: CASSLYSPGRVGEQFF. The full variable domain, with the rest looked up from reference TRBV5-4 and TRBJ2-1, is ETGVTQSPTHLIKTRGQQVTLRCSSQSGHNTVSWYQQALGQGPQFIFQYYREEENGRGNFPPRFSGLQFPNYSSELNVNALELDDSALYLCASSLYSPGRVGEQFFGPGTRLTVL.

This chain joins TRBV5-3 and TRBJ1-2; no firm D call. TRBV5-3 is noted as an ORF with a role that remains uncertain. The ends were cut back, 10 bases at V and 1 base at J, with 11 bases in the middle. The length of the CDR3 is 12 residues. The DNA for the CDR3 is TGTGCCCGATCGAGCCGTAACTATGGCTACACCTTC. Its protein product is CARSSRNYGYTF.

The rearrangement joins TRBV30 to TRBJ2-7; the D gene is possibly TRBD1 (6 bases). Trimming stripped 7 bases from V and 0 bases from J, with 13 bases between. Germline V gene data show CDR1 as GTSNPN and CDR2 as SVGIG (reference sequence). The CDR3 runs to 13 residues. CDR3 loop: CAFKQGSSYEQYF. CDR3 nucleotides: TGTGCCTTTAAGCAGGGGAGCTCCTACGAGCAGTACTTC.

This clone occurred a few times. The chain couples TRBV5-1 to TRBJ2-1, with TRBD1 as a possible D gene (6 bases). This CDR3 has 16 amino acids. Germline CDR1 SGHRS, CDR2 YFSETQ. V lost 0 bases to trimming and J lost 4 bases, with 14 bases between them. CDR3 in DNA: TGCGCCAGCAGCTTGGAAGGGGGAGTGGGGTACAATGAGCAGTTCTTC. Its translation is CASSLEGGVGYNEQFF.

This clone has a handful of counts. The chain uses TRBV18 and TRBJ2-1; 7 nucleotides align to TRBD2. The germline V gene encodes CDR1 KGHSH and CDR2 LQKENI. Trimming cost V 5 bases and J 5 bases; bases outside gene matches: 9. This CDR3 is 15 amino acids long. CDR3 DNA: TGTGCCAGCTCAATTACGGCGGGAGACAACAATGAGCAGTTCTTC. It encodes CASSITAGDNNEQFF.

This clone came up a few times. This sequence joins TRBV5-1 and TRBJ2-3, with 12 bases lining up with TRBD2. The germline V gene encodes CDR1 SGHRS and CDR2 YFSETQ. The CDR3 sequence is 17 residues long. The junction had 3 bases not matched to a gene; V was cut back by 0 bases and J by 1 base. This chain's CDR3 is CASSLGLAGAGTDTQYF. DNA for the CDR3: TGCGCCAGCAGCTTGGGACTAGCGGGAGCAGGCACAGATACGCAGTATTTT.

This clone has a handful of counts. The rearrangement joins TRBV14 to TRBJ1-4; 7 positions match TRBD1. This CDR3 is 14 amino acids long. Germline lookup yields CDR1 SGHDN and CDR2 FVKESK. Trimming took 6 bases from V and 8 from J; bases not matched to a gene: 9. The CDR3 loop reads CASRQGQPGEKLFF. The CDR3 DNA is TGTGCCAGCAGACAGGGACAGCCCGGAGAAAAACTGTTTTTT.

This chain joins TRBV7-3 and TRBJ2-2; D is possibly TRBD2 (5 bases). The V and J ends lost 3 bases and 7 bases respectively, with 12 bases between them. The CDR3 totals 14 residues. Germline V lookup: CDR1 SGHTA, CDR2 FQGTGA. The CDR3 nucleotides read TGTGCCAGCAGCTTTGTGGGAGCGGTCGGGGAGCTGTTTTTT. Protein: CASSFVGAVGELFF.

This clone was picked up a small number of times. This chain links TRBV6-6 with TRBJ2-5, with TRBD1 matching 7 bases. Germline values: CDR1 MNHNY, CDR2 SVGAGI (reference sequence). The CDR3 sequence is 13 residues long. The V segment lost 6 bases and the J segment 5 bases; nucleotides outside the gene matches: 6. CDR3 amino acids: CASSLRQGETQYF. CDR3 nucleotide sequence: TGTGCCAGCAGCCTCAGACAGGGTGAGACCCAGTACTTC.

The sample holds many counts of this clone. The chain links TRBV28 to TRBJ2-5; D is unclear. This CDR3 spans 11 amino acids. Germline CDR1 MDHEN, CDR2 SYDVKM. V was trimmed by 4 bases and J by 6 bases, leaving 6 bases between them. Here the CDR3 DNA reads TGTGCCAGCAGTTCCTATAAGACCCAGTACTTC. This translates into CASSSYKTQYF. Looking up the rest from reference TRBV28 and TRBJ2-5 gives the full variable domain: DVKVTQSSRYLVKRTGEKVFLECVQDMDHENMFWYRQDPGLGLRLIYFSYDVKMKEKGDIPEGYSVSREKKERFSLILESASTNQTSMYLCASSSYKTQYFGPGTRLLVL.

In nucleotides, the CDR3 is TGTGCCAGCAGTTTAGCAACTAGCGGGAGTTACGAGCAGTACTTC. Residues: CASSLATSGSYEQYF. The chain employs TRBV28 and TRBJ2-7; 11 nucleotides agree with TRBD2. This CDR3 is 15 amino acids long. The germline V gene has CDR1 MDHEN and CDR2 SYDVKM. Losses at the gene ends were 2 bases for V and 4 bases for J; bases not matched to a gene: 4.

This chain connects TRBV11-2 to TRBJ1-1, with 9 bases that match TRBD1. This CDR3 contains 14 residues. V gave up 2 bases and J gave up 7 bases; unmatched junction bases: 5. Germline CDR1 is SGHAT and CDR2 is FQNNGV. The CDR3 nucleotides read TGTGCCAGCAGCTTAAGGACAGGGGTAGGTGAAGCTTTCTTT. Its protein is CASSLRTGVGEAFF.

V is TRBV9 and J is TRBJ1-2; tentatively, D is TRBD1 (5 bases). The CDR3 runs to 15 residues. Germline CDR1 is SGDLS and CDR2 is YYNGEE. Trimming cost V 1 base and J 3 bases, with 13 bases left between them. This CDR3 reads CASSVTTALYYGYTF. CDR3 DNA: TGTGCCAGCAGCGTAACGACAGCCCTGTACTATGGCTACACCTTC.

The chain joins TRBV5-1 to TRBJ2-1, with 12 positions matching TRBD2. V trimming: 2 bases; J trimming: 7 bases; junction bases outside the gene matches: 13. Germline values: CDR1 SGHRS, CDR2 YFSETQ. This CDR3 comprises 18 residues. The CDR3, as DNA: TGCGCCAGCAGCTTAAGACTAGCGGGAGAATTCGGGATGAATGAGCAGTTCTTC. As protein: CASSLRLAGEFGMNEQFF.

In this sample, this clone turned up a few times. The chain uses TRBV6-5 and TRBJ2-1; TRBD2 matches 9 bases. J was trimmed by 5 bases and V by 5 bases; bases with no gene match: 7. Looked up from germline, CDR1 is MNHEY and CDR2 is SVGAGI. The CDR3 has 15 amino acids. The CDR3, as DNA: TGTGCCAGCAGTGGGATGGGACTAGCCAACAATGAGCAGTTCTTC. Amino acid sequence: CASSGMGLANNEQFF.

The chain combines TRBV11-3 with TRBJ2-2; D possibly corresponds to TRBD1 (6 bases). Trimming took 5 bases from V and 6 from J, leaving 13 bases between them. The CDR3 is 14 residues long. Germline V CDR1 and CDR2: SGHNT, YENEEA. The CDR3 nucleotides read TGTGCCAGCAGCACAAGACAGGCGCCCGGGGAGCTGTTTTTT. This sequence encodes CASSTRQAPGELFF.

This clone was seen only a few times. Other DNA sequences in the sample encode the same CDR3. The V and J genes are TRBV6-5 and TRBJ2-3; 8 positions match TRBD1. Germline V gene data show CDR1 as MNHEY and CDR2 as SVGAGI. Unmatched junction bases numbered 3, after V lost 6 bases and J lost 1 base. The CDR3 covers 14 residues. DNA of the CDR3: TGTGCCAGCAGACCGGGACAGGGCACAGATACGCAGTATTTT. Translated, it gives CASRPGQGTDTQYF.

This chain uses TRBV19 with TRBJ1-5; D is unclear. V gave up 5 bases and J gave up 3 bases, with 8 bases separating them. The germline CDR1 and CDR2 sequences are LNHDA and SQIVND (reference sequence). CDR3 length: 13 residues. The CDR3 DNA reads as TGTGCCAGTAGTGCCCAGATCAATCAGCCCCAGCATTTT. Translation gives CASSAQINQPQHF.